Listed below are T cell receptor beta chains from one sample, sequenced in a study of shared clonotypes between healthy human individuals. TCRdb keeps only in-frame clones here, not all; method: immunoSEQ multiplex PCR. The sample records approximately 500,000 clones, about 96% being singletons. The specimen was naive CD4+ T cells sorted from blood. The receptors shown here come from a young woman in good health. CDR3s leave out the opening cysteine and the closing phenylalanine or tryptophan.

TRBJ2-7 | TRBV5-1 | ASSPTGYEQY
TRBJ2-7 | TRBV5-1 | ASSPFQVAGGAYEQY
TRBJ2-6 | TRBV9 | ASSFGQGLNVLT
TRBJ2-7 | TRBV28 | ASSQGQGGGYEQY
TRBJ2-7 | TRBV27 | ASSLTGPLSSYEQY
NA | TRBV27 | ANPTGLYEQY
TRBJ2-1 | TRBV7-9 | ASSLVTSGGMEF
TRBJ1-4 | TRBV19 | ASNPTWAAEKLF
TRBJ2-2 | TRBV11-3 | ASSLEEGANTGELF
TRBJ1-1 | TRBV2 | ASSSMNTEAF
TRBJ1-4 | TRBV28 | ASSPRDRVNEKLF
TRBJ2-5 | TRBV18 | ASSPSGRADETQY
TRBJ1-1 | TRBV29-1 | SAHRWGNTEAF
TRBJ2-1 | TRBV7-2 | ASSSRTSGSGEQF
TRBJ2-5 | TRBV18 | ASSPLGQGVGETQY
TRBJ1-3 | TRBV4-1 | ASSLAGISGNTIY
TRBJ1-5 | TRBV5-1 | ASSLVGGQPQH
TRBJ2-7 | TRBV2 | ASSDREQGQVYEQY
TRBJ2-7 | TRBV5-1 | ASHVGGASSYEQY
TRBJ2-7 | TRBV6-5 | ASSYGADSSYEQY
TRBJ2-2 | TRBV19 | ASKQPRNTGELF